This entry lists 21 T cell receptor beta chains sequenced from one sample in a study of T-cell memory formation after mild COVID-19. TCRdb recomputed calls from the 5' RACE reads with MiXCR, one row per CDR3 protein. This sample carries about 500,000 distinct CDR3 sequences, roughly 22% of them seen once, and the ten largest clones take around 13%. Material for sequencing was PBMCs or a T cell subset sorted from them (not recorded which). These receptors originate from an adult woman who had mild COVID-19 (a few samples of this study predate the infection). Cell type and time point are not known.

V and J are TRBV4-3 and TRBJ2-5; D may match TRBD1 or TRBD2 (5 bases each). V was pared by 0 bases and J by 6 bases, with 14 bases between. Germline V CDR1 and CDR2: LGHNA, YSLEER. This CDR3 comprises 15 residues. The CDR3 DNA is TGCGCCAGCAGCCAAGAGGAGGCAGGGCTAAAGACCCAGTACTTC. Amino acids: CASSQEEAGLKTQYF.

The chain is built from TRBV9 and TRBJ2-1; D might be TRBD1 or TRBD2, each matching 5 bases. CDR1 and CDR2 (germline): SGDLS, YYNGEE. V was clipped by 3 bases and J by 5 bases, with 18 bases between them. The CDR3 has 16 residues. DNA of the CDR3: TGTGCCAGCAGCGGGGGGACGACCCCCACACACAATGAGCAGTTCTTC. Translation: CASSGGTTPTHNEQFF.

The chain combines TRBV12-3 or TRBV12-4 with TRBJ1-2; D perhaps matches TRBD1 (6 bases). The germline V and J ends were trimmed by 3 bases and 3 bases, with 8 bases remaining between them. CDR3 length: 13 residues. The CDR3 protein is CASSFRTDYGYTF. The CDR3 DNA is TGTGCCAGCAGTTTTCGGACAGACTATGGCTACACCTTC.

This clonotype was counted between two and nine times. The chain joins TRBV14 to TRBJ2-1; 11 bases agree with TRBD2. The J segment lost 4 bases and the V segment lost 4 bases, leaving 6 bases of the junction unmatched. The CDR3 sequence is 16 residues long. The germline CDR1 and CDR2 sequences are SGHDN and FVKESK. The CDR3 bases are TGTGCCAGCAGCCCCCCATGGACTAGCGGGTACAATGAGCAGTTCTTC. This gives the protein CASSPPWTSGYNEQFF.

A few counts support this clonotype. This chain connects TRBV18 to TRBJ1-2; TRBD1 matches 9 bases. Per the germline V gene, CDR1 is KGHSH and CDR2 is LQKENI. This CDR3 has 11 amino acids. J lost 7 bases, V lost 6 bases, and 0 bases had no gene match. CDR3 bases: TGTGCCAGCTCGGACAGGGGTGGCTACACCTTC. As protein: CASSDRGGYTF.

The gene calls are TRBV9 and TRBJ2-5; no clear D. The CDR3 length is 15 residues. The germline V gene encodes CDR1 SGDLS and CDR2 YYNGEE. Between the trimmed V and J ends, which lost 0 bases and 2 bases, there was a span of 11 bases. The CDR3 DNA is TGTGCCAGCAGCGTAGCTACACACCTTCAAGAGACCCAGTACTTC. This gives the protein CASSVATHLQETQYF.

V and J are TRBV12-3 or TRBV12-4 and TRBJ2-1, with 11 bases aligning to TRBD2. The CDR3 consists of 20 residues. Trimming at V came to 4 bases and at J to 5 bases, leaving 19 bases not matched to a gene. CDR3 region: CASSSPEPYTSGSSHNEQFF. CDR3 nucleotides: TGTGCCAGCAGTTCACCAGAACCGTACACTAGCGGGAGTTCCCACAATGAGCAGTTCTTC.

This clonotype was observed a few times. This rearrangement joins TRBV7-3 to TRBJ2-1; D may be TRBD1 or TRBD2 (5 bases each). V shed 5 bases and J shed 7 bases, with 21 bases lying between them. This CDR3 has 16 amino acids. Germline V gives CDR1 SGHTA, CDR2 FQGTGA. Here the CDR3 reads CASSPMRTGALNEQFF. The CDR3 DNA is TGTGCCAGCAGCCCCATGCGAACCGGGGCCCTTAATGAGCAGTTCTTC. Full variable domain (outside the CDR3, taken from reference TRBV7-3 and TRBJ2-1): GAGVSQTPSNKVTEKGKYVELRCDPISGHTALYWYRQSLGQGPEFLIYFQGTGAADDSGLPNDRFFAVRPEGSVSTLKIQRTERGDSAVYLCASSPMRTGALNEQFFGPGTRLTVL.

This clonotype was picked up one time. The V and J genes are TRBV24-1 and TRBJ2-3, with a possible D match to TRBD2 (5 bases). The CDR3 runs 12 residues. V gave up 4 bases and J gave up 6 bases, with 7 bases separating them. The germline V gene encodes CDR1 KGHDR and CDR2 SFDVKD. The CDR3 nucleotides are TGTGCCACCAGTGAGGAGGTTGATACGCAGTATTTT. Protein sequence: CATSEEVDTQYF.

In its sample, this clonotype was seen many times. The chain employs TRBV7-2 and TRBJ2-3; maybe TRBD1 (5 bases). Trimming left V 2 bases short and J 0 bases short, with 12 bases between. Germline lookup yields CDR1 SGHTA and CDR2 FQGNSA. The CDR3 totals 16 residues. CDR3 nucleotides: TGTGCCAGCAGCTTAATTCCTGGACATAGCACAGATACGCAGTATTTT. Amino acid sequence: CASSLIPGHSTDTQYF. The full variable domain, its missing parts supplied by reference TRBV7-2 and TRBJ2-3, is GAGVSQSPSNKVTEKGKDVELRCDPISGHTALYWYRQSLGQGLEFLIYFQGNSAPDKSGLPSDRFSAERTGGSVSTLTIQRTQQEDSAVYLCASSLIPGHSTDTQYFGPGTRLTVL.

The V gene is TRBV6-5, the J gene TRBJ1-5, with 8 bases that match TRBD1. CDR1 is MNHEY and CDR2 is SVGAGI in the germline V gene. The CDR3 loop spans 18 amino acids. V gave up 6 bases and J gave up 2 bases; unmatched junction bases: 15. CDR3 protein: CASSEDRGALRGNQPQHF. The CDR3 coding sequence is TGTGCCAGCAGCGAAGACAGGGGCGCTCTTAGGGGCAATCAGCCCCAGCATTTT.

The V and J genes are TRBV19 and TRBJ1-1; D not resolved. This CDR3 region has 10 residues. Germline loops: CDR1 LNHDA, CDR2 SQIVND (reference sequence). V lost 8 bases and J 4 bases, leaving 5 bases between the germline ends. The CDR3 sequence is CASHGTEAFF. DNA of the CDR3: TGTGCCAGTCATGGCACTGAAGCTTTCTTT.

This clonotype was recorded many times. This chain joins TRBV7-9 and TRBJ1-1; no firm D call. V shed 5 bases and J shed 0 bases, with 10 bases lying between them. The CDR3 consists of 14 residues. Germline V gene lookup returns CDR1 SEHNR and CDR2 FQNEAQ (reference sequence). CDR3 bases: TGTGCCAGCAGCCCCAGCCCCATGAACACTGAAGCTTTCTTT. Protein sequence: CASSPSPMNTEAFF.

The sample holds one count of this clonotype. CDR3 sequence reads: CASSVAGGTGRGNEQFF. DNA for the CDR3: TGTGCCAGCAGCGTAGCTGGGGGCACTGGCCGGGGCAATGAGCAGTTCTTC. The chain is built from TRBV9 and TRBJ2-1, with D possibly TRBD1 on 6 matching bases. The CDR3 sequence is 17 residues long. CDR1 is SGDLS, CDR2 YYNGEE, per germline. V was pared by 0 bases and J by 6 bases, with 19 bases between.

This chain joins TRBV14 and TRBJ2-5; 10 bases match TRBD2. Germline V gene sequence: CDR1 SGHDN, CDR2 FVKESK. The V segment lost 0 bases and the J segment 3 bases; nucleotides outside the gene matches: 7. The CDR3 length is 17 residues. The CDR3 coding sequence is TGTGCCAGCAGCCAAGATTACGGGCTAGCGGGAGAAGAGACCCAGTACTTC. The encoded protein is CASSQDYGLAGEETQYF.

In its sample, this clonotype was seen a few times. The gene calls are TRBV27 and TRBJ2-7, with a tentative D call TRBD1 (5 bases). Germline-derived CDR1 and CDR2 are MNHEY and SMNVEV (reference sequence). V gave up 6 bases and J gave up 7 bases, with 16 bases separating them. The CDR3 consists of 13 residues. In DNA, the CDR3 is TGTGCCAGCAGGGGGTCAGGGAAGGTAGAGCAGTACTTC. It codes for CASRGSGKVEQYF.

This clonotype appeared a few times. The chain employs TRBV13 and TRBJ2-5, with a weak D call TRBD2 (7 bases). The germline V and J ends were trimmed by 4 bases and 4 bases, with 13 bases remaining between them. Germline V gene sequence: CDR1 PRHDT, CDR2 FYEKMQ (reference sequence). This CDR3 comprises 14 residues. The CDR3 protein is CASSSRGASETQYF. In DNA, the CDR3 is TGTGCCAGCAGCTCCCGGGGGGCCTCAGAGACCCAGTACTTC.

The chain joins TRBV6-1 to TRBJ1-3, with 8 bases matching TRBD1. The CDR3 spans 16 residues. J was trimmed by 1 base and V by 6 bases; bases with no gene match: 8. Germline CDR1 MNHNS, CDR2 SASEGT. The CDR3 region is CASSETGGHSGNTIYF. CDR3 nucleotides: TGTGCCAGCAGCGAAACAGGGGGTCATTCTGGAAACACCATATATTTT.

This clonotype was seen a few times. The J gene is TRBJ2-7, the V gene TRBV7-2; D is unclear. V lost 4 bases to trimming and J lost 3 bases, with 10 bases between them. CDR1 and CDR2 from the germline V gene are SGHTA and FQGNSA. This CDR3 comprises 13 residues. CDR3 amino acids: CASSSSTYYEQYF. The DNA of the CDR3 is TGTGCCAGCAGCTCCTCGACATACTACGAGCAGTACTTC.

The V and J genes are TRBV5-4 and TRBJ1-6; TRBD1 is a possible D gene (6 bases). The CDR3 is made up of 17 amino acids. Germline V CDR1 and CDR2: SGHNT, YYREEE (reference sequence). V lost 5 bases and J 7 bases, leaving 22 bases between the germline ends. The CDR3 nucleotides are TGTGCCAGCAGTCCAGGCGTGGCTCGGACAGCGAATTCACCCCTCCACTTT. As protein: CASSPGVARTANSPLHF.

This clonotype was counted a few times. The CDR3 region is CASSLVAVGDIQYF. DNA for the CDR3: TGCGCCAGCAGCTTGGTGGCGGTAGGGGACATTCAGTACTTC. The V call is TRBV5-1, the J call TRBJ2-4; TRBD1 is a possible D gene (5 bases). Per germline, CDR1 SGHRS and CDR2 YFSETQ. This CDR3 is built from 14 residues. V dropped 0 bases and J dropped 8 bases, with 12 bases sitting between them. Complete variable domain (other parts from reference TRBV5-1 and TRBJ2-4): KAGVTQTPRYLIKTRGQQVTLSCSPISGHRSVSWYQQTPGQGLQFLFEYFSETQRNKGNFPGRFSGRQFSNSRSEMNVSTLELGDSALYLCASSLVAVGDIQYFGAGTRLSVL.